This T cell receptor (beta chain) emerged from a study of T cell responses to AZD1222 COVID-19 vaccine. Findings and caveats of the study: Donors in the cohort were predominantly white British and more often female, and clonal diversity was possibly underestimated.

Assay: immunoSEQ multiplex PCR; the TCRdb copy retains only in-frame clones and omits some. Found here are 150,000 to 200,000 clones, approximately 94% of them singletons; the top ten hold roughly 4.6%. Note on this clone: Its antigen is as yet unknown.

The J segment lost 8 bases and the V segment lost 4 bases, leaving 9 bases of the junction unmatched. This CDR3 comprises 14 residues. From germline, CDR1 is MNHEY and CDR2 SVGAGI. The TCR originated in an adult who received the AZD1222 COVID-19 vaccine. This rearrangement joins TRBV6-5 to TRBJ1-2, with 8 bases identical to TRBD1. This sample comprised peripheral blood, obtained 28 days after the second AZD1222 dose. The chain's CDR3 is CASSFLRGLWGYTF. CDR3 bases: TGTGCCAGCAGTTTCCTCAGGGGGCTTTGGGGCTACACCTTC.